The 14 T cell receptor beta chains below all came from one sample that was sequenced in a study of read filtering for tumor transcriptome and immune sequencing. Molecular barcoded adaptors covering alpha/delta and beta/gamma chains were used on around 400 ng RNA. One entry per CDR3 protein, called by TCRdb with MiXCR from the reads. The sample gives about 86,000 distinct CDR3 sequences, 9% to 15% of which show up once; under 15% is in the top ten. Sequencing was performed on a population of CD138-negative cells sorted from bone marrow. Every receptor here comes from a donor at least 40 years old with multiple myeloma.

This chain joins TRBV6-2 or TRBV6-3 and TRBJ1-1; 7 bases map to TRBD1. There are 14 residues in the CDR3. The V and J ends lost 4 bases and 6 bases, in that order; junction bases with no gene match: 8. Germline values: CDR1 MNHEY, CDR2 SVGEGT. The CDR3 bases are TGTGCCAGCAGTTCGCAGGGGGGGGAGGCTGAAGCTTTCTTT. Its protein product is CASSSQGGEAEAFF.

This clonotype came up many times. CDR3 sequence (DNA): TGTGCCAGCGGATTTACGGGCTCCTACAATGAGCAGTTCTTC. This encodes CASGFTGSYNEQFF. The chain links TRBV11-2 to TRBJ2-1; D unclear. Germline values: CDR1 SGHAT, CDR2 FQNNGV. Trimming cost V 8 bases and J 0 bases, with 11 bases left between them. The CDR3 contains 14 residues.

This clonotype was counted at least ten times. The genes are TRBV7-9 and TRBJ1-4, with D uncertain. Trimming removed 3 bases at V and 7 bases at J, with 15 bases between. The length of the CDR3 is 15 residues. Germline CDR1 and CDR2: SEHNR and FQNEAQ (reference sequence). The CDR3 sequence is CASSFFPTEGEKLFF. As DNA, the CDR3 is TGTGCCAGCAGCTTCTTCCCCACAGAGGGTGAAAAACTGTTTTTT.

In this sample, this clonotype turned up many times. The V gene is TRBV2, the J gene TRBJ1-1; D gene ambiguous. The CDR3 contains 13 residues. From germline, CDR1 is SNHLY and CDR2 FYNNEI. The germline V and J ends were trimmed by 2 bases and 1 base, with 5 bases remaining between them. The CDR3 region is CASSERQNTEAFF. In DNA, the CDR3 is TGTGCCAGCAGTGAACGGCAGAACACTGAAGCTTTCTTT.

In regard to this clonotype: This may be a read error: a much more frequent sequence differs by one nucleotide. The V and J genes are TRBV6-6 and TRBJ2-5; 8 bases match TRBD1. This CDR3 is 16 amino acids long. Germline values: CDR1 MNHNY, CDR2 SVGAGI (reference sequence). The CDR3 DNA follows: TGTGCCAGCAGTCACTCTCTTGGACAGGGCCAAGAGACCCAGTACTTC. Protein product: CASSHSLGQGQETQYF.

In regard to this clonotype: Mismatch with germline at one junction end may stem from a read error. J is TRBJ2-7 and V is TRBV4-2; D remains ambiguous. This CDR3 comprises 14 residues. Germline V gene data show CDR1 as LGHNA and CDR2 as YNFKEQ. This CDR3 reads CASSQELAAYKQYF. CDR3 DNA: TGTGCCAGCAGCCAAGAATTAGCCGCCTACAAGCAGTACTTC.

The sample holds many counts of this clonotype. J is TRBJ1-6 and V is TRBV5-1; weak D call: TRBD1 (5 bases). The CDR3 covers 14 residues. Trimming left V 5 bases short and J 5 bases short, with 11 bases between. Germline CDR1 and CDR2: SGHRS and YFSETQ. The CDR3 is CASRRGADNSPLHF. DNA for the CDR3: TGCGCCAGCAGACGCGGGGCCGATAATTCACCCCTCCACTTT.

This clonotype has a count of ten or more. This chain joins TRBV29-1 and TRBJ2-1; TRBD1 agrees at 7 bases. This CDR3 is 15 amino acids long. In germline, CDR1 is SQVTM, CDR2 ANQGSEA. Losses at the gene ends were 6 bases for V and 0 bases for J; bases not matched to a gene: 8. The CDR3: CSVGPGQFSYNEQFF. The CDR3 region has the DNA TGCAGCGTAGGCCCGGGACAGTTCTCCTACAATGAGCAGTTCTTC.

As for this clonotype: A much larger clone differs by one base, so this may be a read error. The chain couples TRBV20-1 to TRBJ2-2, with D possibly TRBD2 on 5 matching bases. The CDR3 is 13 amino acids. Germline V gives CDR1 DFQATT, CDR2 SNEGSKA (reference sequence). The CDR3 DNA is TGCAGTGCTAGAGATAGGGTGAACGGGGAGCTGTCTTTT. It specifies CSARDRVNGELSF.

This clonotype was found once. Being one base from a much bigger clone, this may be a read error. CDR3 in amino acids: CSVEGPGMNTEVSF. CDR3 in DNA: TGCAGCGTTGAAGGGCCGGGGATGAACACTGAAGTTTCCTTT. The rearrangement joins TRBV29-1 to TRBJ1-6; D gene ambiguous. Germline V gene lookup returns CDR1 SQVTM and CDR2 ANQGSEA. CDR3 length: 14 residues.

In the case of this clonotype: A read error may explain this, as a much larger clone is one base away. This chain links TRBV12-3 or TRBV12-4 with TRBJ2-2, with a weak D call TRBD2 (6 bases). The CDR3 covers 15 residues. CDR3 sequence (DNA): TGTACCAGCAGTTTGGCGGGCGGCGGGATCGGGGAGCTGTTTTTT. It translates to CTSSLAGGGIGELFF.

This clonotype was found many times. V is TRBV7-9 and J is TRBJ1-1; a possible D gene is TRBD1 (5 bases). The CDR3 is 16 residues long. The germline V gene encodes CDR1 SEHNR and CDR2 FQNEAQ (reference sequence). V was clipped by 6 bases and J by 0 bases, with 17 bases between them. The CDR3 DNA is TGTGCCAGCAGGCAACCTCCGGGACCCCTGAACACTGAAGCTTTCTTT. Translating gives CASRQPPGPLNTEAFF.

Ten or more counts support this clonotype. V is TRBV5-1 and J is TRBJ1-1, with D perhaps matching TRBD1 (5 bases). This CDR3 contains 16 residues. CDR1 and CDR2 (germline): SGHRS, YFSETQ. Trimming pared 4 bases from V and 5 bases from J, leaving 21 bases between. CDR3 region: CASSQDTGVVRTEAFF. The DNA of the CDR3 is TGCGCCAGCAGCCAGGATACGGGGGTAGTTAGGACTGAAGCTTTCTTT.

This clonotype has at least ten counts. This chain joins TRBV3-1 and TRBJ2-1; D not certain. Trimming took off 0 bases at V and 6 bases at J, with 9 bases between the two ends. Germline loops: CDR1 LGHDT, CDR2 YNNKEL (reference sequence). The CDR3 length is 14 residues. The CDR3 nucleotides read TGTGCCAGCAGCCAAGATATGGCGGTCAATGAGCAGTTCTTC. Translation: CASSQDMAVNEQFF.